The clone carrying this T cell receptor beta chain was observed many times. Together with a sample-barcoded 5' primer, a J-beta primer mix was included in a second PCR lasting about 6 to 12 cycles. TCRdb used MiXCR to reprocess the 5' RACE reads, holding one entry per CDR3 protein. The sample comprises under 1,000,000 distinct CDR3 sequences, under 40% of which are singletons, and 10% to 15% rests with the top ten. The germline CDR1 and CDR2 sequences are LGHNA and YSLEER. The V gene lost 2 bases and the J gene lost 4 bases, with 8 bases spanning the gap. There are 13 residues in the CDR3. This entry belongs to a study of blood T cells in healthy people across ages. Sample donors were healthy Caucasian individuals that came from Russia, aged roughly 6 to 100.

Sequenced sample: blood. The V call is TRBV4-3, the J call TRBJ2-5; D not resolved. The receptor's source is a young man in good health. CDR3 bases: TGCGCCAGCAGCCAACGTTCGTCAGAGACCCAGTACTTC. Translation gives CASSQRSSETQYF.